This T cell receptor (beta chain) was identified in a study of Tregs in tolerant kidney transplant recipients (dated by TCRdb to between 2018 and 2021). Regarding the research as a whole: The study applied TCRbeta sequencing to find donor-specific regulatory T cells before combined kidney and bone marrow transplantation and then followed those same cells after transplant. TCRbeta repertoire sequencing was used in 3 healthy controls to compare several methods for expanding Tregs specific for an allogeneic donor. Findings and caveats that apply to the study as a whole: Biological reproducibility was not directly addressed, though technical replication error appeared minimal. The most biologically relevant and donor-specific TCRbeta repertoire appeared to be identified by expanding Tregs with activated donor B cells. Because only a small number of patients were included, the study had limitations, and the results will need to be validated in larger populations as well as under other immunosuppression protocols.

Genomic DNA was extracted from sorted cells with the QIAGEN DNeasy Blood and Tissue Kit for TCRbeta CDR3 sequencing. High-throughput TCRbeta CDR3 sequencing, including PCR amplification with bias correction and internal controls, was performed commercially through immunoSEQ. The paper's data handling went like this. A unique productive TCRbeta sequence was defined by the CDR3 nucleotide sequence when primers matched, and otherwise by the CDR3 amino acid sequence together with the Vbeta and Jbeta genes. To correct sorting error, sequences shared between sorted populations at a frequency ratio of 2:1 or less were removed; the rest were assigned to the higher population. A sequence was defined as donor-reactive if the sequence was expanded at least 5-fold in CFSE-low cells compared with unstimulated cells and had a frequency of at least 0.01% in CFSE-low cells. Jensen-Shannon divergence calculated on the top 100 TCRbeta sequences ranked by frequency was used to measure repertoire divergence. For samples with multiple sequencing runs, sorting error was corrected in each run separately before the runs were combined. TCRdb re-hosts the immuneACCESS table, in-frame sequences only. Its copies lack some clones; in the studies checked, an unresolved V gene accounts for under half of them, and the cause for the rest is not known. D and trimming come from the DNA, and the V and J calls and clone size come from that table. The sample table holds 200,000 to 300,000 clones, of which around 81% were seen once. The top ten constitute 0.55% to 0.65% of the sample.

The CDR3, cysteine through phenylalanine, is 17 amino acids long. Left in the record is the CDR3 DNA by itself, 51 bases read in frame from the first base. Trimming takes 3 bases off V and 2 bases off J; junction bases not matched to a gene: 4. CDR1 and CDR2 (KGHSH, LQKENI) derive from the germline V gene. This clone occurred a few times. The target of this receptor is not known. One base away there is no much larger clone; base qualities are not given. Unstimulated Tregs (CD4+CD25+CD127-), CD4+ non-Tregs (CD4+CD25-), CD4 and CD8 cells were FACS-sorted from thawed PBMCs. Healthy control blood came either as purchased buffy coats or from healthy volunteers. Healthy control blood was processed to PBMCs with a Ficoll density gradient and then cryopreserved, whereas patient PBMCs were collected both before and after transplant.

The origin of this receptor is a human donor in good health. Sequenced input: CD4+ T cells from blood. The chain uses TRBV18 and TRBJ2-6; 10 bases in the junction line up with TRBD1. CDR3 sequence: CASSPETGGTGANVLTF. The DNA sequence is TGTGCCAGCTCACCTGAGACAGGGGGCACTGGGGCCAACGTCCTGACTTTC.